A selection of T cell receptor beta chains follows, all from one sample in a study of technical replicates of blood from a handful of donors. Profiling relied on immunoSEQ multiplex PCR, and the TCRdb table lists in-frame clones only, not all of them. The sample lists 70,000 to 80,000 clones; about nine tenths were seen once. Source material: T cells isolated from PBMCs. These receptors came from a human donor in good health. Both conserved end residues are part of each CDR3. The D gene is left open where the match is weak. Expanded clones are given a class, and other clones once, few, many or no size at all.

V: TRBV5-1
D: .
J: TRBJ2-3
size: once
CDR3: CASSLTPSTDTQYF
DNA: TGCGCCAGCAGCCTTACACCTAGCACAGATACGCAGTATTTT

V: TRBV6-4
D: TRBD2
J: TRBJ2-1
size: .
CDR3: CASSDGGGISYNEQFF
DNA: TGTGCCAGCAGTGACGGGGGGGGGATTTCCTACAATGAGCAGTTCTTC

V: TRBV5-6
D: .
J: TRBJ1-1
size: .
CDR3: CASSWGDTEAFF
DNA: TGTGCCAGCTCCTGGGGGGACACTGAAGCTTTCTTT

V: TRBV13
D: .
J: TRBJ1-4
size: once
CDR3: CASSVQGATNEKLFF
DNA: TGTGCCAGCAGCGTCCAGGGCGCAACTAATGAAAAACTGTTTTTT

V: TRBV27
D: .
J: TRBJ1-5
size: .
CDR3: CASSPSGRNQPQHF
DNA: TGTGCCAGCAGTCCATCCGGGAGAAATCAGCCCCAGCATTTT

V: TRBV5-1
D: .
J: TRBJ1-5
size: .
CDR3: CASSYDSNNQPQHF
DNA: TGCGCCAGCAGCTACGACTCGAACAATCAGCCCCAGCATTTT

V: TRBV6-1
D: .
J: TRBJ1-5
size: .
CDR3: CASSERLSEPQHF
DNA: TGTGCCAGCAGTGAGCGGCTTAGTGAGCCCCAGCATTTT

V: TRBV10-3
D: TRBD1
J: TRBJ2-6
size: .
CDR3: CAISDRGPNSGANVLTF
DNA: TGTGCCATCAGCGACAGGGGTCCCAACTCTGGGGCCAACGTCCTGACTTTC

V: TRBV7-2
D: TRBD2
J: TRBJ2-7
size: .
CDR3: CASSLGGTTYEQYF
DNA: TGTGCCAGCAGCTTGGGGGGGACTACCTACGAGCAGTACTTC

V: TRBV19
D: TRBD1
J: TRBJ1-4
size: .
CDR3: CAIFDRVDEKLFF
DNA: TGTGCCATCTTCGACAGGGTGGATGAAAAACTGTTTTTT

V: TRBV7-3
D: .
J: TRBJ1-1
size: .
CDR3: CASSGNRDTEAFF
DNA: TGTGCCAGCAGCGGAAACAGGGACACTGAAGCTTTCTTT

V: TRBV6-6
D: .
J: TRBJ1-4
size: .
CDR3: CASSYSQEKLFF
DNA: TGTGCCAGCAGTTACTCCCAAGAAAAACTGTTTTTT

V: TRBV2
D: TRBD2
J: TRBJ2-5
size: .
CDR3: CASRTSGRIETQYF
DNA: TGTGCCAGCCGGACTAGCGGGAGAATTGAGACCCAGTACTTC

V: TRBV29-1
D: .
J: TRBJ2-7
size: once
CDR3: CSTPGKEAYEQYF
DNA: TGCAGCACCCCAGGGAAAGAGGCCTACGAGCAGTACTTC

V: TRBV7-6
D: TRBD1
J: TRBJ2-7
size: .
CDR3: CASSYLTGTGLVEQYF
DNA: TGTGCCAGCAGCTACCTAACCGGGACAGGGTTGGTCGAGCAGTACTTC

V: TRBV6-5
D: .
J: TRBJ2-1
size: .
CDR3: CASSPGVGYNEQFF
DNA: TGTGCCAGCAGTCCAGGGGTAGGCTACAATGAGCAGTTCTTC

V: TRBV5-6
D: .
J: TRBJ2-7
size: .
CDR3: CASSFSSEPYEQYF
DNA: TGTGCCAGCAGCTTCTCTTCAGAACCCTACGAGCAGTACTTC

V: TRBV7-3
D: TRBD1
J: TRBJ2-7
size: .
CDR3: CASSPEQGPYEQYF
DNA: TGTGCCAGCAGCCCGGAACAGGGGCCCTACGAGCAGTACTTC

V: TRBV19
D: TRBD1
J: TRBJ2-7
size: .
CDR3: CASGTGTGVYEQYF
DNA: TGTGCCAGTGGAACCGGGACAGGGGTCTACGAGCAGTACTTC

V: TRBV14
D: .
J: TRBJ2-1
size: few
CDR3: CASSQEGGLAVYFSYNEQFF
DNA: TGTGCCAGCAGCCAAGAAGGGGGGCTAGCGGTGTATTTCTCCTACAATGAGCAGTTCTTC

V: TRBV27
D: .
J: TRBJ1-2
size: .
CDR3: CASSLGRDYGYTF
DNA: TGTGCCAGCAGTTTGGGGAGGGACTATGGCTACACCTTC

V: TRBV4-1
D: .
J: TRBJ2-5
size: once
CDR3: CASSLTGGSGKTQYF
DNA: TGCGCCAGCAGCTTGACTGGGGGGAGTGGAAAGACCCAGTACTTC

V: TRBV9
D: .
J: TRBJ2-1
size: .
CDR3: CASSFGTFLRDEQFF
DNA: TGTGCCAGCAGCTTCGGGACATTTTTGAGGGATGAGCAGTTCTTC

V: TRBV2
D: TRBD2
J: TRBJ2-7
size: once
CDR3: CASSSGSYEQYF
DNA: TGTGCCAGCAGTAGCGGGAGCTACGAGCAGTACTTC

V: TRBV5-6
D: .
J: TRBJ2-5
size: .
CDR3: CASSLITGGETQYF
DNA: TGTGCCAGCAGTTTAATAACAGGCGGAGAGACCCAGTACTTC

V: TRBV5-1
D: .
J: TRBJ1-1
size: .
CDR3: CASSLGLNTEAFF
DNA: TGCGCCAGCAGCTTGGGGCTGAACACTGAAGCTTTCTTT

V: TRBV7-2
D: .
J: TRBJ2-7
size: once
CDR3: CASSLYDVASSGQYF
DNA: TGTGCCAGCAGCTTATATGACGTAGCTTCCTCCGGGCAGTACTTC

V: TRBV28
D: TRBD1
J: TRBJ1-4
size: .
CDR3: CASSDRGRDEKLFF
DNA: TGTGCCAGCAGTGACAGGGGGCGGGATGAAAAACTGTTTTTT

V: TRBV2
D: .
J: TRBJ1-1
size: once
CDR3: CASSGEVNTEAFF
DNA: TGTGCCAGCAGTGGAGAAGTGAACACTGAAGCTTTCTTT

V: TRBV9
D: .
J: TRBJ2-1
size: .
CDR3: CASSSILMAGPSYNEQFF
DNA: TGTGCCAGCAGCTCAATCTTGATGGCGGGGCCCTCCTACAATGAGCAGTTCTTC

V: TRBV7-9
D: .
J: TRBJ2-7
size: .
CDR3: CASSLELAYEQYF
DNA: TGTGCCAGCAGCTTAGAACTAGCTTACGAGCAGTACTTC

V: TRBV14
D: .
J: TRBJ1-1
size: .
CDR3: CASSQRGPGPGIEAFF
DNA: TGTGCCAGCAGCCAACGCGGACCGGGCCCGGGAATTGAAGCTTTCTTT

V: TRBV11-3
D: .
J: TRBJ2-7
size: .
CDR3: CASSRGKHEQYF
DNA: TGTGCCAGCAGTCGCGGAAAACACGAGCAGTACTTC

V: TRBV30
D: TRBD2
J: TRBJ2-1
size: .
CDR3: CAWSVVREGPNEQFF
DNA: TGTGCCTGGAGTGTAGTGCGGGAGGGTCCCAATGAGCAGTTCTTC

V: TRBV9
D: TRBD1
J: TRBJ2-7
size: .
CDR3: CASSGNPTGTGNGYEQYF
DNA: TGTGCCAGCAGCGGAAATCCGACCGGGACAGGGAACGGGTACGAGCAGTACTTC

V: TRBV9
D: TRBD1
J: TRBJ2-1
size: .
CDR3: CASSERGLGNNEQFF
DNA: TGTGCCAGCAGCGAAAGGGGGCTAGGGAACAATGAGCAGTTCTTC

V: TRBV5-4
D: TRBD1
J: TRBJ2-7
size: .
CDR3: CASRTGTDLHEQYF
DNA: TGTGCCAGCAGGACCGGGACAGATCTTCACGAGCAGTACTTC

V: TRBV7-9
D: TRBD1
J: TRBJ2-7
size: .
CDR3: CASKGQSSYEQYF
DNA: TGTGCCAGCAAGGGACAGAGCTCCTACGAGCAGTACTTC

V: TRBV4-3
D: .
J: TRBJ2-6
size: .
CDR3: CASSQGTSGANVLTF
DNA: TGCGCCAGCAGCCAAGGAACATCTGGGGCCAACGTCCTGACTTTC

V: TRBV6-1
D: .
J: TRBJ1-5
size: once
CDR3: CASSDYGAVYQPQHF
DNA: TGTGCCAGCAGTGATTATGGGGCAGTTTATCAGCCCCAGCATTTT

V: TRBV7-2
D: .
J: TRBJ2-7
size: .
CDR3: CASSLAAGQTYEQYF
DNA: TGTGCCAGCAGCTTAGCTGCGGGACAGACCTACGAGCAGTACTTC

V: TRBV11-2
D: .
J: TRBJ2-3
size: once
CDR3: CASSLDGSVTDTQYF
DNA: TGTGCCAGCAGCTTAGATGGTTCAGTCACAGATACGCAGTATTTT

V: TRBV4-3
D: TRBD1
J: TRBJ1-5
size: .
CDR3: CASSQGRLQGAQPQHF
DNA: TGCGCCAGCAGCCAGGGCAGATTACAGGGGGCACAGCCCCAGCATTTT

V: TRBV9
D: .
J: TRBJ1-2
size: .
CDR3: CASSVNGQANYGYTF
DNA: TGTGCCAGCAGCGTAAACGGACAAGCTAACTATGGCTACACCTTC

V: TRBV27
D: .
J: TRBJ2-7
size: .
CDR3: CASSLFLGSYYEQYF
DNA: TGTGCCAGCAGTTTATTCCTAGGCAGTTACTACGAGCAGTACTTC

V: TRBV6-5
D: .
J: TRBJ1-2
size: .
CDR3: CASRGVGYTF
DNA: TGTGCCAGCAGGGGCGTTGGCTACACCTTC

V: TRBV5-5
D: TRBD2
J: TRBJ2-2
size: .
CDR3: CASSTSGVLTGELFF
DNA: TGTGCCAGCAGCACCAGCGGGGTGCTTACCGGGGAGCTGTTTTTT

V: TRBV5-1
D: .
J: TRBJ1-4
size: .
CDR3: CASSEGVTNEKLFF
DNA: TGCGCCAGCAGTGAGGGGGTAACTAATGAAAAACTGTTTTTT

V: TRBV27
D: TRBD1
J: TRBJ2-7
size: .
CDR3: CASSLSTGTYEQYF
DNA: TGTGCCAGCAGTTTATCGACAGGGACCTACGAGCAGTACTTC

V: TRBV29-1
D: TRBD1
J: TRBJ1-1
size: few
CDR3: CSVEDRGTDTEAFF
DNA: TGCAGCGTTGAAGATCGCGGGACAGATACTGAAGCTTTCTTT

V: TRBV6-6
D: .
J: TRBJ2-2
size: .
CDR3: CASSFGREISGELFF
DNA: TGTGCCAGCAGTTTTGGCAGGGAAATATCCGGGGAGCTGTTTTTT

V: TRBV14
D: .
J: TRBJ1-1
size: .
CDR3: CASSQGLEAFF
DNA: TGTGCCAGCAGCCAAGGACTTGAAGCTTTCTTT

V: TRBV6-5
D: TRBD1
J: TRBJ2-7
size: .
CDR3: CASSYLTGAYEQYF
DNA: TGTGCCAGCAGTTACTTAACAGGGGCCTACGAGCAGTACTTC

V: TRBV7-6
D: TRBD2
J: TRBJ2-3
size: .
CDR3: CASSHSVRGGPDTQYF
DNA: TGTGCCAGCAGCCATAGTGTGAGGGGAGGGCCGGATACGCAGTATTTT

V: TRBV2
D: .
J: TRBJ1-5
size: .
CDR3: CASSEDTFYSNQPQHF
DNA: TGTGCCAGCAGTGAAGATACGTTCTATAGCAATCAGCCCCAGCATTTT

V: TRBV15
D: TRBD1
J: TRBJ1-1
size: .
CDR3: CATSNWDRGNTEAFF
DNA: TGTGCCACCAGCAACTGGGACAGGGGGAACACTGAAGCTTTCTTT

V: TRBV6-5
D: TRBD1
J: TRBJ2-3
size: .
CDR3: CASGPRDSFTDTQYF
DNA: TGTGCCAGCGGACCCCGGGACAGCTTCACAGATACGCAGTATTTT